A selection of T cell receptor beta chains follows, all from one sample in a study of blood T cell repertoires in COVID-19. TCRdb's table, derived via immunoSEQ multiplex PCR, lists solely in-frame clones and lacks some. The profile covers some 120,000 clones, with about 84% appearing a single time and over 4.5% taken by the ten largest. The material sequenced was peripheral blood. Receptor source: a human donor in a cohort sampled during active COVID-19. CDR3s include the opening cysteine and the closing phenylalanine or tryptophan. A D gene is named only where the DNA matches it firmly. Size tells how often a clone was seen (once, few, many) or the class of an expanded clone, and some rows leave it out.

d_call: NA
clone_size: NA
v_call: TRBV6-5
cdr3_aa: CASSLYSSGNTIYF

d_call: TRBD2
clone_size: NA
v_call: TRBV19
cdr3_aa: CASSPRGTSGRVSYNEQFF

d_call: TRBD1
clone_size: NA
v_call: TRBV7-7
cdr3_aa: CASSLRTGGWETQYF

d_call: TRBD1
clone_size: NA
v_call: TRBV11-3
cdr3_aa: CASSPRTGGSSLTYEQYF

d_call: TRBD1
clone_size: NA
v_call: TRBV27
cdr3_aa: CASTTMDRVGAEQFF

d_call: NA
clone_size: NA
v_call: TRBV30
cdr3_aa: CAWRAPGGGGQPQHF

d_call: TRBD1
clone_size: NA
v_call: TRBV7-9
cdr3_aa: CASSLGQGHTEAFF

d_call: TRBD2
clone_size: NA
v_call: TRBV11-2
cdr3_aa: CASSRGGGQNIQYF

d_call: TRBD2
clone_size: NA
v_call: TRBV5-6
cdr3_aa: CASRLRPEGLAGEQFF

d_call: TRBD1
clone_size: NA
v_call: TRBV5-1
cdr3_aa: CASSAGTGPAVGTEAFF

d_call: NA
clone_size: NA
v_call: TRBV5-1
cdr3_aa: CASSIGGSSYEQYF

d_call: NA
clone_size: NA
v_call: TRBV6-1
cdr3_aa: CASSDLPKSGNYNEQFF

d_call: NA
clone_size: NA
v_call: TRBV30
cdr3_aa: CAWSDRGKTDTQYF

d_call: NA
clone_size: NA
v_call: TRBV28
cdr3_aa: CASSWGLSEQFF

d_call: NA
clone_size: few
v_call: TRBV6-6
cdr3_aa: CASSYTRRSNYGYTF

d_call: NA
clone_size: few
v_call: TRBV7-9
cdr3_aa: CASAGLTSYNEQFF

d_call: TRBD1
clone_size: NA
v_call: TRBV9
cdr3_aa: CASSAGQGGGEQYF

d_call: NA
clone_size: few
v_call: TRBV2
cdr3_aa: CATEIDGSSYEQYF

d_call: NA
clone_size: NA
v_call: TRBV19
cdr3_aa: CASSIVSSDTQYF

d_call: TRBD1
clone_size: NA
v_call: TRBV6-1
cdr3_aa: CASSEARDREAFF

d_call: TRBD2
clone_size: NA
v_call: TRBV7-2
cdr3_aa: CASSKTSGSSYNEQFF

d_call: NA
clone_size: NA
v_call: TRBV6-5
cdr3_aa: CASSYSHEGPTDTQYF

d_call: TRBD2
clone_size: NA
v_call: TRBV7-2
cdr3_aa: CASSFEASGSWGEQFF

d_call: TRBD1
clone_size: NA
v_call: TRBV15
cdr3_aa: CATSRDFPKEGQRHYGYTF

d_call: NA
clone_size: NA
v_call: TRBV18
cdr3_aa: CASSPPSTGLNSPLHF

d_call: NA
clone_size: NA
v_call: TRBV6-4
cdr3_aa: CASRGSTNTGELFF

d_call: NA
clone_size: once
v_call: TRBV11-3
cdr3_aa: CASSLGTKAEQYF

d_call: TRBD2
clone_size: once
v_call: TRBV3-1/TRBV3-2
cdr3_aa: CASGGSLVLAGVNEQFF

d_call: TRBD1
clone_size: NA
v_call: TRBV28
cdr3_aa: CASSLSGPGGPGANVLTF

d_call: TRBD2
clone_size: NA
v_call: TRBV4-3
cdr3_aa: CASSPLLTSGENDEQYF

d_call: NA
clone_size: NA
v_call: TRBV3-1/TRBV3-2
cdr3_aa: CASSQGGARKPQHF

d_call: TRBD2
clone_size: NA
v_call: TRBV19
cdr3_aa: CASSTLAGGSYNEQFF